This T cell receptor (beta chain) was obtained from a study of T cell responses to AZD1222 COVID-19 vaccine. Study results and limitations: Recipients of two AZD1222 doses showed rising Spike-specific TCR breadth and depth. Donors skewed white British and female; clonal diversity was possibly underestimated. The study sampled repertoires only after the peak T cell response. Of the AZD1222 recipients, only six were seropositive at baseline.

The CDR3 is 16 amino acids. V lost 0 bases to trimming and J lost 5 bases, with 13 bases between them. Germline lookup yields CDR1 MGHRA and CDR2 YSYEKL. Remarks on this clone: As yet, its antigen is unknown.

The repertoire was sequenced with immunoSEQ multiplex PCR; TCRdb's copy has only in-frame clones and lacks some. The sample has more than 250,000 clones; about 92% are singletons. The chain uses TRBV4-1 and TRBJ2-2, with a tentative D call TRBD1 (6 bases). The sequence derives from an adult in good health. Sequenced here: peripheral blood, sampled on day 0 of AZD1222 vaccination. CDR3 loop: CASSQDLGTTTGELFF. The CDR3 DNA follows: TGCGCCAGCAGCCAAGATTTGGGGACAACAACCGGGGAGCTGTTTTTT.